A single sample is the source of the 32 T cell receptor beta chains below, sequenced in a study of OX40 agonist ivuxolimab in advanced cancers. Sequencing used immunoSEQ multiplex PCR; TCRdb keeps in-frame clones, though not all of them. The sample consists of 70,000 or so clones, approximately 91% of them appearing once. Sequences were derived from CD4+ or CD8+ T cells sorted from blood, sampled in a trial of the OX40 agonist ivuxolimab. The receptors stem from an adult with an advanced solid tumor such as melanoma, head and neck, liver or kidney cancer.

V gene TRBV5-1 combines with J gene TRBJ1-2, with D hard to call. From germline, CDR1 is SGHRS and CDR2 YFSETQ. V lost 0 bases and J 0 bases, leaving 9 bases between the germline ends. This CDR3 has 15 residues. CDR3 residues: CASSLASAANYGYTF. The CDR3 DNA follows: TGCGCCAGCAGCTTGGCTTCAGCCGCTAACTATGGCTACACCTTC.

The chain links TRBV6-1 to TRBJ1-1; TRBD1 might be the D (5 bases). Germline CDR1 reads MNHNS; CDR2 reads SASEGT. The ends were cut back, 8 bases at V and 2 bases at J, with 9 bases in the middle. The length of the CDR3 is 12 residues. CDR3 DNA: TGTGCCAGCCGCAGGGAAAACACTGAAGCTTTCTTT. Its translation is CASRRENTEAFF.

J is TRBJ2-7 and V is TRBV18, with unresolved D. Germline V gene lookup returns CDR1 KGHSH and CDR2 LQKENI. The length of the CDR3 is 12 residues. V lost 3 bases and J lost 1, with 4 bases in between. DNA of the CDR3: TGTGCCAGCTCACCCGGGTCCTACGAGCAGTACTTC. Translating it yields CASSPGSYEQYF. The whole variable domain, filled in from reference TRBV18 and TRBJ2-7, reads NAGVMQNPRHLVRRRGQEARLRCSPMKGHSHVYWYRQLPEEGLKFMVYLQKENIIDESGMPKERFSAEFPKEGPSILRIQQVVRGDSAAYFCASSPGSYEQYFGPGTRLTVT.

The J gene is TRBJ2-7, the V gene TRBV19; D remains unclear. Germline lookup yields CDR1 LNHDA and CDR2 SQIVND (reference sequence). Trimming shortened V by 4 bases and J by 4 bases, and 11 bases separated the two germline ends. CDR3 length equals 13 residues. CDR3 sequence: CASSSRVAYEQYF. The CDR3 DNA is TGTGCCAGTAGTAGTCGGGTCGCATACGAGCAGTACTTC.

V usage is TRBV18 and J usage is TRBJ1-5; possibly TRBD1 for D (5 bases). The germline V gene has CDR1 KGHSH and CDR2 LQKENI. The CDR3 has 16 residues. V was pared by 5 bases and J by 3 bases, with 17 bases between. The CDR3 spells CASSVLGGNDNQPQHF. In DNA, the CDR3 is TGTGCCAGCTCAGTTCTTGGGGGAAATGACAATCAGCCCCAGCATTTT.

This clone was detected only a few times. The CDR3, as DNA: TGTGCCAGCAGCGACGTGTTTGGCTACACCTTC. Amino acids: CASSDVFGYTF. The chain is built from TRBV9 and TRBJ1-2; D is unclear. Germline lookup yields CDR1 SGDLS and CDR2 YYNGEE. The CDR3 sequence is 11 residues long. Deletions cut 3 bases from V and 7 bases from J, with 7 bases between.

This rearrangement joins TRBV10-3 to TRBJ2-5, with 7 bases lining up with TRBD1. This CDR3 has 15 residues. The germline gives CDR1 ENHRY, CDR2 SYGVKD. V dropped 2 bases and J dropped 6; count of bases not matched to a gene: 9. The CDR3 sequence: CAISERTGVVQTQYF. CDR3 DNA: TGTGCCATCAGTGAGCGTACAGGGGTTGTCCAGACCCAGTACTTC.

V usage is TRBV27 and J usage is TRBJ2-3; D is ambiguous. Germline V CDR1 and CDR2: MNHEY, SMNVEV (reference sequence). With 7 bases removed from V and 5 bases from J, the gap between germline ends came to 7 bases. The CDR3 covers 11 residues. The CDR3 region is CASTPLDTQYF. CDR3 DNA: TGTGCCAGCACTCCTTTAGATACGCAGTATTTT.

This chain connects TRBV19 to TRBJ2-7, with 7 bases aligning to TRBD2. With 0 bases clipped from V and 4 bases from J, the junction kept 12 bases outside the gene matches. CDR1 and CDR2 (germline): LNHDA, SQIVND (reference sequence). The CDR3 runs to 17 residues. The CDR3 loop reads CASSIDVSASGPYEQYF. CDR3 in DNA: TGTGCCAGTAGTATAGATGTGTCGGCTAGCGGACCGTACGAGCAGTACTTC.

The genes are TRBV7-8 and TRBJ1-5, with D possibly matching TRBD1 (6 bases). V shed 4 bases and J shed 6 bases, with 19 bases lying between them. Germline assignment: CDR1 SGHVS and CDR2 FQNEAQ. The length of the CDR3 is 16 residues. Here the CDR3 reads CASSSGHGGAGQPQHF. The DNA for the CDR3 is TGTGCCAGCAGCTCCGGGCACGGGGGGGCCGGTCAGCCCCAGCATTTT.

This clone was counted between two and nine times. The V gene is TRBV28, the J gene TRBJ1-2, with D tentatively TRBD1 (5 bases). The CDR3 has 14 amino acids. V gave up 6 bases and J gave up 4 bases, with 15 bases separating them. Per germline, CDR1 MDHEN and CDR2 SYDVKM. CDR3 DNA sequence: TGTGCCAGCAGCAGTCAGGGCCCAGCCTATGGCTACACCTTC. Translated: CASSSQGPAYGYTF.

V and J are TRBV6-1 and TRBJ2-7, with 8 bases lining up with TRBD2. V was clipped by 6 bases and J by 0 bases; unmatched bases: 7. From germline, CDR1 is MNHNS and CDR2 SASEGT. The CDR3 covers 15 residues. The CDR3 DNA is TGTGCCAGCAGGAGGGATAGCGGGAACTCCTACGAGCAGTACTTC. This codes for CASRRDSGNSYEQYF.

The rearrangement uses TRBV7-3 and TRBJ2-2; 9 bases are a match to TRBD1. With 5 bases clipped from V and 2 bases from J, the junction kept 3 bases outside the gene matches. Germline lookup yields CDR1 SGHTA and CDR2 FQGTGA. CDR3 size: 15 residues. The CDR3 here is CASSQGQGNTGELFF. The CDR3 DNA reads TGTGCCAGCAGCCAGGGACAGGGCAACACCGGGGAGCTGTTTTTT. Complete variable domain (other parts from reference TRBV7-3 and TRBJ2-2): GAGVSQTPSNKVTEKGKYVELRCDPISGHTALYWYRQSLGQGPEFLIYFQGTGAADDSGLPNDRFFAVRPEGSVSTLKIQRTERGDSAVYLCASSQGQGNTGELFFGEGSRLTVL.

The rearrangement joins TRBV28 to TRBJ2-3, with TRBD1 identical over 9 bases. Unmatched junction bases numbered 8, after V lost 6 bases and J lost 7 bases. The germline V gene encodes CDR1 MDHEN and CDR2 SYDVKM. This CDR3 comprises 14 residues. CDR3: CASSRTGVMNTQYF. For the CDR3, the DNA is TGTGCCAGCAGCCGGACAGGGGTCATGAATACGCAGTATTTT. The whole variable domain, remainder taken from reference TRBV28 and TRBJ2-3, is DVKVTQSSRYLVKRTGEKVFLECVQDMDHENMFWYRQDPGLGLRLIYFSYDVKMKEKGDIPEGYSVSREKKERFSLILESASTNQTSMYLCASSRTGVMNTQYFGPGTRLTVL.

CDR3 nucleotide sequence: TGTGCCAGCAGTCCCGGGCTCACAACCGAAGCTTTCTTT. The encoded protein is CASSPGLTTEAFF. V gene TRBV7-9 combines with J gene TRBJ1-1; D is unresolved. This CDR3 is 13 amino acids long. The V end was cut by 6 bases, the J end by 8 bases, with 16 bases between. Germline V lookup: CDR1 SEHNR, CDR2 FQNEAQ (reference sequence).

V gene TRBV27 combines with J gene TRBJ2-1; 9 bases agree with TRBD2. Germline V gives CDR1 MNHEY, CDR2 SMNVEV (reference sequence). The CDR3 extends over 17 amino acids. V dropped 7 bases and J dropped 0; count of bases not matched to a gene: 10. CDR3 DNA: TGTGCCAGCACCCGAGGGACTAGCTTACACTCCTACAATGAGCAGTTCTTC. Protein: CASTRGTSLHSYNEQFF.

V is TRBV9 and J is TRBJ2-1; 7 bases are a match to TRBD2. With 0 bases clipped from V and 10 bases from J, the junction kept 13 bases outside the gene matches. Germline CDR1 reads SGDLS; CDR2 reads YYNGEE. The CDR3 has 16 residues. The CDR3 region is CASSVGGRALNTEQFF. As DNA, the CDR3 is TGTGCCAGCAGCGTAGGAGGGAGGGCCCTCAACACGGAGCAGTTCTTC.

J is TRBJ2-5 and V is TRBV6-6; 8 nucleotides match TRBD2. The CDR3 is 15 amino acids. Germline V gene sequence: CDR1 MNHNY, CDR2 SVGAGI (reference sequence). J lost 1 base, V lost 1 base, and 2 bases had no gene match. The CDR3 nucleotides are TGTGCCAGCAGTTACTTACTAGCGGCCCAAGAGACCCAGTACTTC. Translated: CASSYLLAAQETQYF.

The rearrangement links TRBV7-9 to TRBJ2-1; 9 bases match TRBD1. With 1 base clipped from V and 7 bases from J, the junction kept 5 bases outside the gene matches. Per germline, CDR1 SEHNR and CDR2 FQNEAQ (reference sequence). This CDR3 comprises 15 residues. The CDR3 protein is CASSLGDRALNEQFF. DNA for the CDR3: TGTGCCAGCAGCTTAGGGGACAGGGCGTTGAATGAGCAGTTCTTC.

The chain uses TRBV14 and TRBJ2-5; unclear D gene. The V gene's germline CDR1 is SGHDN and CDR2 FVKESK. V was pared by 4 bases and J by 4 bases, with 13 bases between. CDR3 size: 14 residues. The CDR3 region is CASSPGVWIETQYF. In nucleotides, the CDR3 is TGTGCCAGCAGCCCAGGCGTTTGGATAGAGACCCAGTACTTC.

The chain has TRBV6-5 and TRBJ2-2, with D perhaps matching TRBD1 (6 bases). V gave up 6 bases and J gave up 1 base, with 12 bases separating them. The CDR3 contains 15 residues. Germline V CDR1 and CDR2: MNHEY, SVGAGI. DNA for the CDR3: TGTGCCAGCAGAAAAGGACAGATGAACACCGGGGAGCTGTTTTTT. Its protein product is CASRKGQMNTGELFF.

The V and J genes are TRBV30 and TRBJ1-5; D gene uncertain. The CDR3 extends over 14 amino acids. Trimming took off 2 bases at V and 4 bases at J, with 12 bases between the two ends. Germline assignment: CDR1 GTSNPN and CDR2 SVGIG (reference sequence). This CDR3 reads CAWSSRGLNQPQHF. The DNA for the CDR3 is TGTGCCTGGAGTAGCCGGGGTCTTAATCAGCCCCAGCATTTT. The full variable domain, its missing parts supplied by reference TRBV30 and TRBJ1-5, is SQTIHQWPATLVQPVGSPLSLECTVEGTSNPNLYWYRQAAGRGLQLLFYSVGIGQISSEVPQNLSASRPQDRQFILSSKKLLLSDSGFYLCAWSSRGLNQPQHFGDGTRLSIL.

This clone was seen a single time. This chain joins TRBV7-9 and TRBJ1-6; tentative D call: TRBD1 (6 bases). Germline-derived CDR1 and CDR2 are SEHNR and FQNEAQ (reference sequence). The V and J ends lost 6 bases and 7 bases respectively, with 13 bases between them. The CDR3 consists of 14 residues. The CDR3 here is CASRTTGNNSPLHF. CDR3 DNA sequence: TGTGCCAGCAGAACCACAGGGAACAATTCACCCCTCCACTTT.

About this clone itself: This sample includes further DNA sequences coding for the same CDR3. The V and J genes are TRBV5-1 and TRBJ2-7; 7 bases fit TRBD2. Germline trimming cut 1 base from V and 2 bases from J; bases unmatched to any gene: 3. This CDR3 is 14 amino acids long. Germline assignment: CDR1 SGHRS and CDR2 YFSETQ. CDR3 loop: CASSLTSETYEQYF. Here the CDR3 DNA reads TGCGCCAGCAGCTTGACTAGCGAGACCTACGAGCAGTACTTC.

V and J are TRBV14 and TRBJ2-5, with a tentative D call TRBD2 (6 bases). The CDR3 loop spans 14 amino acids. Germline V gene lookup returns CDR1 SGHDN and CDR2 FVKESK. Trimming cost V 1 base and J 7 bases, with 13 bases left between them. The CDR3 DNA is TGTGCCAGCAGCCAAGTTGGAGGGTTTGCGACCCAGTACTTC. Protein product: CASSQVGGFATQYF.

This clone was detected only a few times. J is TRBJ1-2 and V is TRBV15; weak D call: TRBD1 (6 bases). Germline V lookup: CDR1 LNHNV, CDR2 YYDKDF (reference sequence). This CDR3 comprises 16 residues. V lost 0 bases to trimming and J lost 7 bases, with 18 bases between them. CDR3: CATSRDTPGHMAGYTF. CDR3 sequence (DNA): TGTGCCACCAGCAGAGATACTCCGGGACACATGGCTGGCTACACCTTC.

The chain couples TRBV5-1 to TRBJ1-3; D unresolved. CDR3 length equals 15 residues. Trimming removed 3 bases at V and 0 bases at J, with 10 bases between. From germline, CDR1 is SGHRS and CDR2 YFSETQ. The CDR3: CASSSRTDSGNTIYF. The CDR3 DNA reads TGCGCCAGCAGCTCGAGGACGGACTCTGGAAACACCATATATTTT. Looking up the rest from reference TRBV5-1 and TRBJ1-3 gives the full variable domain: KAGVTQTPRYLIKTRGQQVTLSCSPISGHRSVSWYQQTPGQGLQFLFEYFSETQRNKGNFPGRFSGRQFSNSRSEMNVSTLELGDSALYLCASSSRTDSGNTIYFGEGSWLTVV.

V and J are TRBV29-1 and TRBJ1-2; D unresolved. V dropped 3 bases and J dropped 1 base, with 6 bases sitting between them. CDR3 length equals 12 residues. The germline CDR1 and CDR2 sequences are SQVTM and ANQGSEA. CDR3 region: CSVDADNYGYTF. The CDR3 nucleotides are TGCAGCGTTGATGCAGATAACTATGGCTACACCTTC.

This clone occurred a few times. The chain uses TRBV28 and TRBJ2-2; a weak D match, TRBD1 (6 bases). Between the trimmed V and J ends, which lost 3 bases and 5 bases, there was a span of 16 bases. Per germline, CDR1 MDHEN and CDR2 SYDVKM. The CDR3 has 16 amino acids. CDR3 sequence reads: CASSFVDSPFTGELFF. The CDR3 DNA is TGTGCCAGCAGTTTCGTGGACAGCCCCTTTACCGGGGAGCTGTTTTTT.

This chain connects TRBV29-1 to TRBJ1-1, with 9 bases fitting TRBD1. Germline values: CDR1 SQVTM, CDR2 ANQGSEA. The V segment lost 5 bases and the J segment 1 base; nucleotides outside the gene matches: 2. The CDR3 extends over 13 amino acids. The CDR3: CSVSDRGNTEAFF. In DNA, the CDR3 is TGCAGCGTTTCGGACAGGGGGAACACTGAAGCTTTCTTT.

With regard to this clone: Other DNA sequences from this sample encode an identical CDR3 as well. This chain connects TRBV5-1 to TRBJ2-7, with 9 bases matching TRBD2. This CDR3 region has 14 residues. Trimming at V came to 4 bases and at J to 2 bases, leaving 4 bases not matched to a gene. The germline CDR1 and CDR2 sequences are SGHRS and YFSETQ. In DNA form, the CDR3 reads TGCGCCAGCAGCACGACTAGCGGACCCTACGAGCAGTACTTC. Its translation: CASSTTSGPYEQYF.

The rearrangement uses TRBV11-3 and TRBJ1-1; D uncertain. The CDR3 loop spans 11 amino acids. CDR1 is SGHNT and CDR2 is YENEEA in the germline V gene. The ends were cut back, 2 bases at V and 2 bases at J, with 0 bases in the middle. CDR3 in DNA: TGTGCCAGCAGCTTAAACACTGAAGCTTTCTTT. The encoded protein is CASSLNTEAFF.